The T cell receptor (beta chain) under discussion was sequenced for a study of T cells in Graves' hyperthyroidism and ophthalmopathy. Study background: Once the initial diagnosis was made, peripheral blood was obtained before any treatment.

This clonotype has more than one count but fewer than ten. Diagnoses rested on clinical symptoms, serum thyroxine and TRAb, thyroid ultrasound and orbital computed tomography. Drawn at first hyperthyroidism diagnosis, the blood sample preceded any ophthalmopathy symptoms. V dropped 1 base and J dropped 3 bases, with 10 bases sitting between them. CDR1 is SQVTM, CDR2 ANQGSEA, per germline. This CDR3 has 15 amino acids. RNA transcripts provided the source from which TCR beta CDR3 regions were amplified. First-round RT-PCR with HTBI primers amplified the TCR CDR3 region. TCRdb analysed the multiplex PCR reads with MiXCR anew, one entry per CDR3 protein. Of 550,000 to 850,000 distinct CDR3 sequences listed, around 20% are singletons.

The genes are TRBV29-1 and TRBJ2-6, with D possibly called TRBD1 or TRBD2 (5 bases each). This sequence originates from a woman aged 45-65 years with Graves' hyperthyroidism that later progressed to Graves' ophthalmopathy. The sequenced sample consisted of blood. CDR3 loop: CSVEGGTDGANVLTF. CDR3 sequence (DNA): TGCAGCGTTGAAGGGGGGACGGATGGGGCCAACGTCCTGACTTTC.